This TCR beta chain was found in a study of cytomegalovirus exposure and HLA in healthy donors (dated by TCRdb to about 2017). Notes on the research overall: An earlier analysis of 587 of the donors reported 250 to 300 Gb of sequence data and some 120 million unique TCR beta sequences from about 179 million T cells. In the later analysis, no new phenotypic data were used to find candidate immune exposures; instead, reliance was placed on TCR beta sequences and their occurrence across donors. A separate validation cohort of over 95 different subjects was used in addition to the approximately 640-subject first cohort. Of the roughly 400 genotyped donors, approximately 83% fell in the genetic ancestry cluster associated with self-reported Caucasian donors. Donor age, sex, ethnicity and CMV serostatus were collected together with the repertoire data. All discovery cohort repertoires had been generated on a single sequencing platform. The study was designed to test whether signatures of past pathogen exposure could be identified by cataloging public T cell receptors. Typing coverage differed by locus: A, B, C, DRB1 and DQB1 were typed in roughly 620-630 donors, DQA1 in roughly 500, DPA1 in 600 to 610, and DPB1 in approximately 450. An earlier analysis of roughly 580 of the donors used high-throughput TCR beta sequencing to judge whether each TCR beta V gene segment behaved as functional or pseudogenic. A later analysis re-examined previously published TCR beta repertoires from several hundred donors and added high-resolution HLA genotyping to investigate patterns of TCR occurrence. Genome-wide SNP genotypes for about 65% of the roughly 670 donors were used in a later genetic analysis, which treated that subset as a discovery cohort. About five DR-DQ haplotypes were handled as single units for association and clustering, since linkage in the cohort was strong. Using immunosequencing, the study profiled T cell repertoires from around 680 subjects and related those repertoires to cytomegalovirus serostatus. Class I and class II HLA loci were covered by the typing at four-digit resolution. Around 320 gigabases of sequencing data and tens of millions of unique TCR sequences were included in an early release covering roughly 600 HLA-typed donors. To predict cytomegalovirus infection status, the study combined high-throughput TCR immunosequencing, statistical association of individual TCRs with disease status, and machine learning. Across 300 to 400 genotyped donors of the cohort, an average of about 200,000 unique TCR beta nucleotide sequences per donor were sequenced, and roughly 18% of those sequences were non-productive.

Beyond this particular receptor, the publication reports: V-gene and J-gene trimming of TCR beta chains was associated with a missense DCLRE1C variant in a later genetic analysis, and the association was replicated in an independent cohort. While some public TCRs were present in many individuals, most TCR sequences turned up only very rarely across donors. According to the authors, the approach could potentially be generalized to other disease states and immunological phenotypes. The classifier was reported to diagnose cytomegalovirus status with high specificity and sensitivity in both the original cohort and the validation cohort. In a later analysis, the rate of TCR association differed among HLA loci, with DRB1 alleles having the most associated TCRs and HLA-C alleles having the fewest. The presence/absence analyses assumed that sequencing depth was roughly uniform across donors, and that assumption may not be true. This cohort had only TCR beta chains sequenced, and the lack of alpha or paired-chain data limited which features could be detected. A cluster of highly shared sequence variants was judged likely to be a technical artifact of the sequencing pipeline. The study listed approximately 150 TCR beta chains as associated with cytomegalovirus. Because counts were too low, 15 to 20 rarely observed V segments, including chromosome 9 orphons, were excluded from the earlier analysis of a few hundred of the donors. A later analysis associated 17,000 or so TCR beta sequences with specific HLA alleles at a false discovery rate of 0.05. Some IMGT-functional V segments, including TRBV6-2 and TRBV6-3, could not be distinguished by the 87-base-pair reads and were therefore excluded. Assigning TCR associations to individual alleles was difficult when HLA alleles, especially DR and DQ, strongly co-occurred. A further reported finding was that TCR beta sequences accurately predicted the HLA-A and HLA-B alleles for most subjects in the first cohort. An earlier analysis of several hundred of the donors showed that most TCR beta V segments appeared in productive rearrangements either about 90% or about 30% of the time, which broadly matched IMGT annotations. For the cohort, immune exposure information was limited to CMV serostatus. Correlated functional status among segregating V segments might reflect linkage disequilibrium, but an unknown experimental factor could not be ruled out. In a later analysis, most CMV-associated TCR beta chains were found to appear HLA-restricted, with HLA associations seemingly driven largely by CMV exposure. In a later analysis, HLA-associated TCR beta chains showed more clonal expansion and lower generation probabilities than non-associated chains that were equally common. According to a later analysis, parvovirus B19, influenza, CMV and Epstein-Barr virus appeared linked to several top co-occurrence clusters. According to a later genetic analysis, donors in an Asian-associated ancestry cluster had fewer N-insertions in productive TCRs than the approximately 610-donor mean. Because some donors lacked HLA typing at each locus, the association tests relied only on the typed subset. In vitro tests confirmed that a few of the cytomegalovirus-associated TCR beta chains recognize cytomegalovirus antigens.

The library was obtained by the immunoSEQ multiplex PCR assay. A mixture of 60 forward primers for TCR Vbeta segments and 13 reverse primers for TCR Jbeta segments was used in the multiplex PCR. A multiplex PCR assay on genomic DNA amplified the CDR3 region of rearranged TCR beta genes. The Illumina HiSeq System was used to sequence the amplified TCR beta libraries as 87-base-pair reads. The original pipeline was this. A later analysis tallied around 87 million unique TCR beta chains across the approximately 670 repertoires, and approximately 9.9 million of those chains were shared by two or more donors. To remove PCR and sequencing errors, raw reads were error-corrected and collapsed into unique sequences using a nearest-neighbor algorithm that merged closely related sequences. To assign V, D and J gene segments, CDR3 sequences were aligned to IMGT reference sequences. Each retained sequence needed at least a six-nucleotide match to both a V gene segment and a J gene segment. Rearrangements were called productive when the CDR3 lacked stop codons and stayed in frame with V and J; all others were non-productive. CDR3 was defined by IMGT convention, running from the second conserved V-encoded cysteine to the conserved J-encoded phenylalanine. The earlier analysis of roughly 590 of the donors excluded sequences that lacked an unambiguous match to a single V gene segment. In an earlier analysis of about 590 of the donors, a V segment was called functional when productive rearrangements were above 56.7%, and segregating when the standard deviation between donors exceeded 5%. A statistical classification framework was developed to diagnose cytomegalovirus status using the catalog of TCR beta chain sequences. In a later analysis, V and J genes were assigned by comparing TCR nucleotide sequences against IMGT/GENE-DB human TR gene sequences. The TCRdist pipeline was used in a later analysis to assign CDR3 sequences and most-parsimonious VDJ recombination scenarios. A later analysis defined each TCR beta chain by its CDR3 amino acid sequence plus V-gene family, and excluded reads lacking a unique V-gene family. To address suspected cross-contamination and a sequencing artifact, a later analysis removed a few hundred highly shared, low-generation-probability nucleotide sequences. A later analysis calculated a clonal expansion index for each public chain from normalized within-repertoire ranks of inferred template counts. A later analysis computed generation probabilities with a VDJ recombination model fitted to out-of-frame rearrangements, and checked the results against IGoR. A later analysis scored TCR-TCR, TCR-HLA and TCR-CMV co-occurrence with hypergeometric tests, applying a repertoire-size bias correction to TCR pairs. False discovery rates were estimated in a later analysis by permuting HLA or CMV assignments 20 times. In a later analysis, co-occurring TCRs were grouped with DBSCAN, and TCRdist sequence similarity was added when clustering was performed within HLA-allele-positive subsets. Repertoires with fewer than 30,000 or more than 120,000 public chains, plus five repertoires with anomalous nucleotide sharing, were excluded from co-occurrence clustering. Sourced from immuneACCESS, this table was stored by TCRdb with only in-frame sequences that have V and J called. A share of the clones is absent; for the studies checked, an unresolved V gene accounts for under half, and the remainder has no known explanation. That table is the source of V, J and clone size, and D and trimming were worked out from the DNA. The sample contains roughly 110,000 clones, roughly 80% of them found a single time. 2% to 2.5% of the sample goes to the ten largest clones.

In total, roughly 710 healthy bone marrow donors made up the cohort. At the time of sampling, every cohort member was nominally healthy, though immune exposures that went unrecorded were likely present. The donor was CMV seronegative and was included in the group of 352 seronegative cohort members. Each donor provided a peripheral blood sample, and peripheral blood mononuclear cells were used for TCR beta sequencing. The Qiagen DNeasy Blood Extraction Kit was used to extract genomic DNA from the blood cell samples. The germline V gene (reference sequence) supplies CDR1 SEHNR and CDR2 FQNEAQ. The CDR3 runs 16 amino acids, cysteine and phenylalanine included. The CDR3 DNA has 48 bases and is translated from base 1. V is cut back by 6 bases and J by 8 bases, with 13 bases in the junction unmatched. Comment on this clone: Its antigen is still unknown. Base qualities were left out, and no much larger clone turns up one base away.

The sequence is built from TRBV7-9 and TRBJ1-2, and 12 junctional nucleotides match TRBD1. The TCR originated in a man under 40 in good health and CMV-seronegative. Sequenced sample: PBMCs. The nucleotide sequence is given as TGTGCCAGCAGAAGACCGGGACAGGGGGCGCCATCAGGCTACACCTTC. Its amino acids are CASRRPGQGAPSGYTF.